These 28 T cell receptor beta chains share one sample of origin, sequenced in a study of beta chain features in type 1 diabetes. Reverse transcribing all isolated RNA meant expressed TCRB transcripts were sequenced. Only in-frame clones appear in the TCRdb table, and some are missing; sequencing was by immunoSEQ multiplex PCR. Of more than 300,000 clones detected, less than 10% appear once; the ten largest clones hold 0.44%. Sequencing input: central memory CD4+ T cells from blood. The origin of the receptors is a woman aged 18-29 years in good health.

This rearrangement joins TRBV28 to TRBJ1-1; possibly TRBD1 for D (5 bases). Germline CDR1 MDHEN, CDR2 SYDVKM. There are 15 residues in the CDR3. V was clipped by 3 bases and J by 0 bases, with 11 bases between them. In DNA, the CDR3 is TGTGCCAGCAGTTTCGGGGCCAATATGAACACTGAAGCTTTCTTT. It specifies CASSFGANMNTEAFF.

This clone was seen only a few times. This chain uses TRBV15 with TRBJ2-4; D might be TRBD1 (6 bases). The CDR3 has 18 amino acids. The germline V gene has CDR1 LNHNV and CDR2 YYDKDF (reference sequence). Trimming shortened V by 3 bases and J by 0 bases, and 18 bases separated the two germline ends. CDR3 in DNA: TGTGCCACCAGCAGCGAGATGTCGGACAGAGTAGCCAAAAACATTCAGTACTTC. It translates to CATSSEMSDRVAKNIQYF.

CDR3 DNA: TGTGCCAGCAGCCCACGCCCGAACACCGGGGAGCTGTTTTTT. This translates into CASSPRPNTGELFF. The chain is built from TRBV7-3 and TRBJ2-2; D is unresolved. The CDR3 contains 14 residues. CDR1 and CDR2 (germline): SGHTA, FQGTGA. V shed 5 bases and J shed 0 bases, with 7 bases lying between them.

The CDR3 DNA follows: TGCAGCGTTGTTCTGGCTAGCGGGAGCTACGAGCAGTACTTC. It translates to CSVVLASGSYEQYF. The J gene is TRBJ2-7, the V gene TRBV29-1; 10 bases map to TRBD2. The V gene end was trimmed by 4 bases and the J gene end by 3 bases; junction bases not matched to a gene: 6. The CDR3 has 14 amino acids. The germline gives CDR1 SQVTM, CDR2 ANQGSEA.

This clone was seen a few times. Different DNA sequences within this sample yield the same CDR3. The rearrangement uses TRBV7-9 and TRBJ1-2; D gene ambiguous. This CDR3 has 12 amino acids. V lost 3 bases and J lost 2, with 4 bases in between. Germline V CDR1 and CDR2: SEHNR, FQNEAQ (reference sequence). The CDR3 DNA is TGTGCCAGCAGCTTGGAAAACTATGGCTACACCTTC. Translated, it gives CASSLENYGYTF.

This clone was counted between two and nine times. V usage is TRBV4-3 and J usage is TRBJ2-3, with D possibly matching TRBD2 (9 bases). The CDR3 covers 18 residues. Trimming pared 0 bases from V and 2 bases from J, leaving 18 bases between. CDR1 LGHNA and CDR2 YSLEER come from the germline V gene. The CDR3 bases are TGCGCCAGCAGCCAAGATCAGGGGGCTAGCGGGATCACAGATACGCAGTATTTT. Its translation: CASSQDQGASGITDTQYF.

This clone has more than one count but fewer than ten. V gene TRBV6-5 combines with J gene TRBJ2-2; D not certain. V lost 2 bases to trimming and J lost 11 bases, with 9 bases between them. The germline V gene has CDR1 MNHEY and CDR2 SVGAGI. The CDR3 has 12 amino acids. The DNA of the CDR3 is TGTGCCAGCAGTTACCCGTTCTCCGAGCTGTTTTTT. It encodes CASSYPFSELFF.

This chain joins TRBV13 and TRBJ2-3; no reliable D call. V was pared by 0 bases and J by 1 base, with 14 bases between. The CDR3 loop spans 17 amino acids. CDR1 and CDR2 (germline): PRHDT, FYEKMQ (reference sequence). The CDR3 sequence is CASSLGLYGVGTDTQYF. Here the CDR3 DNA reads TGTGCCAGCAGCTTAGGCCTATATGGCGTAGGCACAGATACGCAGTATTTT.

This clone was observed a handful of times. The rearrangement joins TRBV5-4 to TRBJ2-2; 10 bases are a match to TRBD1. Germline CDR1 SGHNT, CDR2 YYREEE (reference sequence). CDR3 length equals 15 residues. The J segment lost 6 bases and the V segment lost 1 base, leaving 3 bases of the junction unmatched. CDR3 sequence: CASSLRTGGSGELFF. DNA for the CDR3: TGTGCCAGCAGCTTGAGGACAGGGGGATCCGGGGAGCTGTTTTTT.

Notes on this clone: A read error may explain this, as a much larger clone is one base away. The chain is built from TRBV5-4 and TRBJ2-3; D gene uncertain. Germline V gene sequence: CDR1 SGHNT, CDR2 YYREEE (reference sequence). The length of the CDR3 is 13 residues. The V gene lost 0 bases and the J gene lost 1 base, with 3 bases spanning the gap. As DNA, the CDR3 is TGTGCCAGCAGCTTGGAGGGCACAGATACGCAGTATTTT. The encoded protein is CASSLEGTDTQYF.

The chain recombines TRBV6-4 with TRBJ2-7; D ambiguous. Germline CDR1 reads MRHNA; CDR2 reads SNTAGT. This CDR3 is 11 amino acids long. Trimming left V 7 bases short and J 3 bases short, with 7 bases between. CDR3 bases: TGTGCCAGCACGTACCTCTACGAGCAGTACTTC. Protein sequence: CASTYLYEQYF.

A few counts support this clone. The rearrangement links TRBV7-9 to TRBJ1-5; D call uncertain. Trimming left V 2 bases short and J 8 bases short, with 7 bases between. Germline CDR1 is SEHNR and CDR2 is FQNEAQ (reference sequence). This CDR3 is built from 12 residues. The CDR3 nucleotides read TGTGCCAGCAGCTTAATTAGGGAGCCCCAGCATTTT. Amino acid sequence: CASSLIREPQHF. Using reference TRBV7-9 and TRBJ1-5 for the parts outside the CDR3, the full variable domain is DTGVSQNPRHKITKRGQNVTFRCDPISEHNRLYWYRQTLGQGPEFLTYFQNEAQLEKSRLLSDRFSAERPKGSFSTLEIQRTEQGDSAMYLCASSLIREPQHFGDGTRLSIL.

The chain links TRBV6-5 to TRBJ2-5, with D hard to call. Between the trimmed V and J ends, which lost 5 bases and 4 bases, there was a span of 17 bases. The CDR3 contains 15 residues. Germline V gene lookup returns CDR1 MNHEY and CDR2 SVGAGI. CDR3: CASSNPRMGGETQYF. The CDR3 bases are TGTGCCAGCAGTAACCCCAGGATGGGTGGAGAGACCCAGTACTTC.

This chain connects TRBV28 to TRBJ1-2, with 8 nucleotides matching TRBD1. This CDR3 contains 14 residues. Germline CDR1 MDHEN, CDR2 SYDVKM. J gave up 2 bases and V 6 bases, and 5 bases lay outside the gene matches. The CDR3 protein is CASRSTGVNYGYTF. The CDR3 nucleotides are TGTGCCAGCAGATCGACAGGGGTAAACTATGGCTACACCTTC.

The V gene is TRBV7-8, the J gene TRBJ2-1; D gene uncertain. The germline gives CDR1 SGHVS, CDR2 FQNEAQ. The CDR3 runs 13 residues. V dropped 7 bases and J dropped 6 bases, with 13 bases sitting between them. The CDR3 sequence: CASKRAPFNEQFF. CDR3 DNA sequence: TGTGCCAGCAAGCGAGCGCCGTTCAATGAGCAGTTCTTC. Full variable domain (outside the CDR3, taken from reference TRBV7-8 and TRBJ2-1): GAGVSQSPRYKVAKRGQDVALRCDPISGHVSLFWYQQALGQGPEFLTYFQNEAQLDKSGLPSDRFFAERPEGSVSTLKIQRTQQEDSAVYLCASKRAPFNEQFFGPGTRLTVL.

This clone was seen a handful of times. The rearrangement uses TRBV28 and TRBJ1-2; D not certain. The V and J ends lost 2 bases and 7 bases respectively, with 8 bases between them. CDR3 length: 12 amino acids. Germline V lookup: CDR1 MDHEN, CDR2 SYDVKM. The CDR3 coding sequence is TGTGCCAGCAGTTTAGTGGGTCGTGGCTACACCTTC. Amino acids: CASSLVGRGYTF.

This clone was seen ten or more times. J is TRBJ2-7 and V is TRBV13; 15 bases are shared with TRBD2. Germline CDR1 is PRHDT and CDR2 is FYEKMQ (reference sequence). There are 15 residues in the CDR3. V was pared by 5 bases and J by 4 bases, with 3 bases of the junction left unmatched. The CDR3 loop is CASSPGTSGRYEQYF. In nucleotides, the CDR3 is TGTGCCAGCAGCCCGGGGACTAGCGGGAGGTACGAGCAGTACTTC.

This clone occurred many times. The DNA of the CDR3 is TGTGCCAGCAGTGACGCGGGGTCCCTTAACTACAATGAGCAGTTCTTC. Protein sequence: CASSDAGSLNYNEQFF. The chain combines TRBV2 with TRBJ2-1; maybe TRBD2 (6 bases). The CDR3 runs 16 residues. Per the germline V gene, CDR1 is SNHLY and CDR2 is FYNNEI. Trimming took 3 bases from V and 3 from J, leaving 15 bases between them.

The gene calls are TRBV6-5 and TRBJ2-7, with 9 bases lining up with TRBD2. CDR3 length: 15 amino acids. Germline trimming cut 2 bases from V and 6 bases from J; bases unmatched to any gene: 8. Germline V gives CDR1 MNHEY, CDR2 SVGAGI. CDR3 bases: TGTGCCAGCAGTTACGGTGCGGGAGGGCCAGGCGAGCAGTACTTC. Its protein is CASSYGAGGPGEQYF.

This CDR3 is CASSVGGQGLYEQYF. For the CDR3, the DNA is TGTGCCAGCAGCGTAGGGGGACAGGGATTATACGAGCAGTACTTC. V gene TRBV9 combines with J gene TRBJ2-7; 9 bases agree with TRBD1. The germline CDR1 and CDR2 sequences are SGDLS and YYNGEE. This CDR3 region has 15 residues. The junction had 5 bases not matched to a gene; V was cut back by 0 bases and J by 4 bases. The full variable domain, completed using reference TRBV9 and TRBJ2-7, is DSGVTQTPKHLITATGQRVTLRCSPRSGDLSVYWYQQSLDQGLQFLIQYYNGEERAKGNILERFSAQQFPDLHSELNLSSLELGDSALYFCASSVGGQGLYEQYFGPGTRLTVT.

This chain links TRBV29-1 with TRBJ2-7, with D maybe TRBD2 (5 bases). The CDR3 length is 13 residues. Germline V lookup: CDR1 SQVTM, CDR2 ANQGSEA. V was shortened by 7 bases and J by 3 bases, with 16 bases between the two germline ends. In nucleotides, the CDR3 is TGCAGCGCCGTGGTGGACTGGGGCTACGAGCAGTACTTC. Its translation: CSAVVDWGYEQYF.

This clone was counted at least ten times. The chain uses TRBV5-1 and TRBJ2-1; D uncertain. V dropped 4 bases and J dropped 6 bases, with 5 bases sitting between them. The CDR3 is 11 residues long. Germline assignment: CDR1 SGHRS and CDR2 YFSETQ. This CDR3 is CASSVRNEQFF. Written as DNA, the CDR3 is TGCGCCAGCAGCGTACGCAATGAGCAGTTCTTC.

The J gene is TRBJ2-7, the V gene TRBV18; TRBD1 might be the D (5 bases). The ends were cut back, 2 bases at V and 2 bases at J, with 10 bases in the middle. Per germline, CDR1 KGHSH and CDR2 LQKENI. CDR3 length: 14 amino acids. CDR3 nucleotide sequence: TGTGCCAGCTCACCAAAAAGGACAACCTACGAGCAGTACTTC. Its protein product is CASSPKRTTYEQYF.

This clone was seen a few times. The genes are TRBV7-8 and TRBJ2-1; the match to TRBD1 covers 8 bases. Germline values: CDR1 SGHVS, CDR2 FQNEAQ. V dropped 6 bases and J dropped 0; count of bases not matched to a gene: 4. The CDR3 runs 15 residues. The CDR3 sequence: CASSWDRSSYNEQFF. The CDR3 DNA reads TGTGCCAGCAGTTGGGACAGGAGCTCCTACAATGAGCAGTTCTTC.

This clone appeared a few times. V is TRBV4-3 and J is TRBJ2-7, with 9 positions matching TRBD1. The germline V gene encodes CDR1 LGHNA and CDR2 YSLEER. CDR3 length: 15 residues. J gave up 0 bases and V 4 bases, and 4 bases lay outside the gene matches. CDR3 sequence: CASSRGTGSSYEQYF. The CDR3 coding sequence is TGCGCCAGCAGCCGTGGGACAGGGTCCTCCTACGAGCAGTACTTC.

This clone was counted only a few times. The chain carries TRBV14 and TRBJ2-2; D ambiguous. Trimming pared 2 bases from V and 5 bases from J, leaving 9 bases between. The germline gives CDR1 SGHDN, CDR2 FVKESK. CDR3 length: 14 amino acids. The CDR3 bases are TGTGCCAGCAGCCAAAATTCGGCGACCGGGGAGCTGTTTTTT. Residues: CASSQNSATGELFF. The variable domain in full, with the rest retrieved from reference TRBV14 and TRBJ2-2, is EAGVTQFPSHSVIEKGQTVTLRCDPISGHDNLYWYRRVMGKEIKFLLHFVKESKQDESGMPNNRFLAERTGGTYSTLKVQPAELEDSGVYFCASSQNSATGELFFGEGSRLTVL.

This clone was counted ten times or more. The rearrangement links TRBV19 to TRBJ2-5, with D possibly TRBD2 on 5 matching bases. The CDR3 totals 13 residues. From germline, CDR1 is LNHDA and CDR2 SQIVND (reference sequence). The germline V and J ends were trimmed by 5 bases and 0 bases, with 7 bases remaining between them. CDR3 nucleotides: TGTGCCAGTAGTTCCGGGAACCAAGAGACCCAGTACTTC. Translated, it gives CASSSGNQETQYF.

In its sample, this clone was seen a few times. The chain uses TRBV29-1 and TRBJ2-3; 10 bases are shared with TRBD1. The CDR3 sequence is 14 residues long. Trimming cost V 6 bases and J 3 bases; bases outside gene matches: 6. The germline gives CDR1 SQVTM, CDR2 ANQGSEA. DNA of the CDR3: TGCAGCGTCACCGGACAGGGGGTGACAGATACGCAGTATTTT. Amino acids: CSVTGQGVTDTQYF.